This passage covers 27 T cell receptor beta chains from one sample sequenced in a study of early T cells in non-severe SARS-CoV-2 infection. Via MiXCR, TCRdb re-called the 5' RACE reads, giving one row per CDR3 protein. The profile shows some 76,000 distinct CDR3 sequences, around a sixth of them singletons. The material sequenced was whole blood. Source of these receptors: an adult who was a healthcare worker with PCR-confirmed SARS-CoV-2 infection or an uninfected control (not recorded which).

This clonotype was seen repeatedly, ten times or more. The rearrangement links TRBV7-2 to TRBJ2-5, with 11 bases lining up with TRBD2. V was clipped by 4 bases and J by 4 bases; unmatched bases: 8. The CDR3 is 16 amino acids. Per germline, CDR1 SGHTA and CDR2 FQGNSA. The CDR3: CASSSTSGRRLETQYF. The CDR3 DNA follows: TGTGCCAGCAGCTCTACTAGCGGGAGAAGGCTAGAGACCCAGTACTTC. The whole variable domain, remainder taken from reference TRBV7-2 and TRBJ2-5, is GAGVSQSPSNKVTEKGKDVELRCDPISGHTALYWYRQSLGQGLEFLIYFQGNSAPDKSGLPSDRFSAERTGGSVSTLTIQRTQQEDSAVYLCASSSTSGRRLETQYFGPGTRLLVL.

As to this clonotype: The CDR3 end shows no conserved phenylalanine or tryptophan, and so a read error is likely. The rearrangement uses TRBV20-1 and TRBJ2-1; D perhaps matches TRBD1 (6 bases). V shed 0 bases and J shed 7 bases, with 19 bases lying between them. The germline gives CDR1 DFQATT, CDR2 SNEGSKA (reference sequence). The CDR3 has 16 amino acids. In DNA form, the CDR3 reads TGCAGTGCTAGAGATGCGCAAGGGACATCGGGTAATGAGCAGTTCTAC. This translates into CSARDAQGTSGNEQFY.

The V gene is TRBV5-4, the J gene TRBJ2-7, with 8 bases aligning to TRBD2. This CDR3 spans 15 amino acids. Losses at the gene ends were 4 bases for V and 2 bases for J; bases not matched to a gene: 8. Germline V CDR1 and CDR2: SGHNT, YYREEE (reference sequence). This CDR3 is CASSLVIGGAYEQYF. CDR3 sequence (DNA): TGTGCCAGCAGCCTTGTTATCGGGGGGGCCTACGAGCAGTACTTC.

This clonotype has more than one count but fewer than ten. The chain has TRBV7-2 and TRBJ2-7; D remains ambiguous. Trimming removed 5 bases at V and 3 bases at J, with 14 bases between. Germline CDR1 SGHTA, CDR2 FQGNSA. The CDR3 runs to 14 residues. CDR3 nucleotides: TGTGCCAGCAGCGCAGCGCTCGACGGCTACGAGCAGTACTTC. Translated, it gives CASSAALDGYEQYF.

This chain connects TRBV5-4 to TRBJ2-7; D ambiguous. This CDR3 has 14 amino acids. Trimming left V 0 bases short and J 3 bases short, with 10 bases between. Germline lookup yields CDR1 SGHNT and CDR2 YYREEE (reference sequence). CDR3 loop: CASSLGLDRYEQYF. In DNA, the CDR3 is TGTGCCAGCAGCTTGGGTCTAGATCGCTACGAGCAGTACTTC.

This clonotype occurred many times. The gene calls are TRBV2 and TRBJ2-1, with D possibly called TRBD1 or TRBD2 (6 bases each). The CDR3 is 15 amino acids. V was shortened by 7 bases and J by 5 bases, with 18 bases between the two germline ends. Germline lookup yields CDR1 SNHLY and CDR2 FYNNEI. Written as DNA, the CDR3 is TGTGCCAGCACGGACTTAACGGGGGCAGACAATGAGCAGTTCTTC. Protein sequence: CASTDLTGADNEQFF.

The chain has TRBV24-1 and TRBJ2-2, with D perhaps matching TRBD2 (6 bases). V lost 3 bases and J 0 bases, leaving 7 bases between the germline ends. The CDR3 has 15 residues. Germline CDR1 and CDR2: KGHDR and SFDVKD. CDR3 nucleotide sequence: TGTGCCACCAGTGATGCGGGGACGAACACCGGGGAGCTGTTTTTT. Translation gives CATSDAGTNTGELFF.

The V gene is TRBV6-5, the J gene TRBJ2-2, with D unresolved. V was shortened by 0 bases and J by 1 base, with 9 bases between the two germline ends. Germline lookup yields CDR1 MNHEY and CDR2 SVGAGI. The CDR3 extends over 16 amino acids. This CDR3 is CASSYSFGRNTGELFF. The CDR3 DNA sequence: TGTGCCAGCAGTTACTCGTTCGGACGGAACACCGGGGAGCTGTTTTTT.

This clonotype was detected only a few times. The CDR3 spells CASSETSGGSYEQYF. The CDR3 bases are TGTGCCAGCAGCGAGACTAGCGGGGGGTCCTACGAGCAGTACTTC. The chain joins TRBV7-3 to TRBJ2-7; 13 bases are a match to TRBD2. V lost 5 bases to trimming and J lost 1 base; unmatched junction nucleotides: 2. Germline CDR1 SGHTA, CDR2 FQGTGA. The CDR3 consists of 15 residues.

Details on this clonotype: Germline is not matched at one junction end, which may reflect a read error. V and J are TRBV9 and TRBJ1-4, with TRBD1 as a possible D gene (5 bases). The CDR3 is made up of 15 amino acids. CDR1 and CDR2 from the germline V gene are SGDLS and YYNGEE. Here the CDR3 DNA reads TGTGCCAGCAGCGTAGAGCCGGGGCTGAATGAAATACTGTTTTTT. It specifies CASSVEPGLNEILFF.

The sample holds a few counts of this clonotype. This chain connects TRBV11-2 to TRBJ1-1; D perhaps matches TRBD1 (5 bases). Trimming stripped 6 bases from V and 6 bases from J, with 20 bases between. CDR1 is SGHAT and CDR2 is FQNNGV in the germline V gene. This CDR3 has 15 amino acids. CDR3 nucleotides: TGTGCCAGCAGTCGAGACGGGACTCCTGACCCTGAAGCTTTCTTT. This codes for CASSRDGTPDPEAFF.

V usage is TRBV7-6 and J usage is TRBJ1-2; TRBD1 might be the D (6 bases). This CDR3 is 12 amino acids long. Germline CDR1 is SGHVS and CDR2 is FNYEAQ. V was trimmed by 5 bases and J by 10 bases, leaving 14 bases between them. The CDR3 DNA sequence: TGTGCCAGCAGCCCAGGGGCGACTTCCTACACCTTC. Its protein is CASSPGATSYTF. Combining the CDR3 with reference TRBV7-6 and TRBJ1-2 gives the whole variable domain GAGVSQSPRYKVTKRGQDVALRCDPISGHVSLYWYRQALGQGPEFLTYFNYEAQQDKSGLPNDRFSAERPEGSISTLTIQRTEQRDSAMYRCASSPGATSYTFGSGTRLTVV.

This clonotype was observed many times. The genes are TRBV7-2 and TRBJ1-1; no definite D call. The germline CDR1 and CDR2 sequences are SGHTA and FQGNSA. Trimming shortened V by 5 bases and J by 8 bases, and 12 bases separated the two germline ends. The CDR3 loop spans 12 amino acids. The CDR3 DNA reads TGTGCCAGCAGCCCCCCGCTGGCGGAAGCTTTCTTT. This codes for CASSPPLAEAFF.

This clonotype was found a few times. V is TRBV9 and J is TRBJ2-1, with a tentative D call TRBD1 (6 bases). The CDR3 extends over 12 amino acids. Germline V gene data show CDR1 as SGDLS and CDR2 as YYNGEE. V gave up 4 bases and J gave up 5 bases, with 7 bases separating them. The CDR3 DNA sequence: TGTGCCAGCAGCTGGACAGACAATGAGCAGTTCTTC. Protein sequence: CASSWTDNEQFF.

Only a few counts were recorded for this clonotype. The V and J genes are TRBV20-1 and TRBJ1-1; maybe TRBD1 (6 bases). V shed 6 bases and J shed 1 base, with 12 bases lying between them. Germline CDR1 and CDR2: DFQATT and SNEGSKA (reference sequence). This CDR3 contains 13 residues. The CDR3, as DNA: TGCAGTGCCCTGGGACATAGGAACACTGAAGCTTTCTTT. As protein: CSALGHRNTEAFF.

This clonotype was detected only a few times. J is TRBJ2-3 and V is TRBV5-1; D could derive from TRBD1 or TRBD2 (6 bases each). Trimming took 2 bases from V and 0 from J, leaving 13 bases between them. The length of the CDR3 is 16 residues. Germline lookup yields CDR1 SGHRS and CDR2 YFSETQ. The CDR3 sequence: CASSFLGGQSTDTQYF. CDR3 in DNA: TGCGCCAGCAGCTTCCTGGGGGGCCAAAGCACAGATACGCAGTATTTT.

This clonotype came up a few times. The gene calls are TRBV10-3 and TRBJ2-1; the D call may be TRBD1 or TRBD2 (5 bases each). CDR1 and CDR2 (germline): ENHRY, SYGVKD. With 6 bases removed from V and 2 bases from J, the gap between germline ends came to 14 bases. CDR3 size: 15 residues. Here the CDR3 DNA reads TGTGCCATCAGGAGGGCCGGGACCACCTACAATGAGCAGTTCTTC. Translated: CAIRRAGTTYNEQFF.

There are a few counts of this clonotype. V gene TRBV19 combines with J gene TRBJ1-5; TRBD1 is a possible D gene (5 bases). The CDR3 contains 15 residues. V was clipped by 4 bases and J by 0 bases, with 10 bases between them. Germline V gene lookup returns CDR1 LNHDA and CDR2 SQIVND (reference sequence). CDR3 sequence (DNA): TGTGCCAGTAGTAGCAGGGATTTTAGCAATCAGCCCCAGCATTTT. This encodes CASSSRDFSNQPQHF.

The chain carries TRBV6-5 and TRBJ2-3, with a weak D call TRBD1 (6 bases). CDR1 is MNHEY and CDR2 is SVGAGI in the germline V gene. There are 15 residues in the CDR3. The V end was cut by 6 bases, the J end by 2 bases, with 15 bases between. This chain's CDR3 is CASSLLAGATDTQYF. CDR3 nucleotides: TGTGCCAGCAGCCTGCTGGCAGGGGCCACAGATACGCAGTATTTT.

This CDR3 reads CASSLAAGFYKNIQYF. In nucleotides, the CDR3 is TGTGCCAGCAGTTTAGCAGCGGGGTTCTACAAAAACATTCAGTACTTC. The V gene is TRBV28, the J gene TRBJ2-4, with TRBD2 matching 7 bases. The junction had 7 bases not matched to a gene; V was cut back by 2 bases and J by 3 bases. This CDR3 comprises 16 residues. The germline CDR1 and CDR2 sequences are MDHEN and SYDVKM.

This clonotype was seen only a few times. This rearrangement joins TRBV6-2 or TRBV6-3 to TRBJ2-7, with 11 bases lining up with TRBD2. V was clipped by 4 bases and J by 6 bases; unmatched bases: 8. Germline V CDR1 and CDR2: MNHEY, SVGEGT. The CDR3 runs to 15 residues. DNA for the CDR3: TGTGCCAGCAGTTGGGGACTAGCGGCCCCCGCCGAGCAGTACTTC. Residues: CASSWGLAAPAEQYF.

This sequence joins TRBV10-3 and TRBJ1-5, with D tentatively TRBD1 (5 bases). The germline V and J ends were trimmed by 3 bases and 4 bases, with 7 bases remaining between them. Germline V lookup: CDR1 ENHRY, CDR2 SYGVKD. The CDR3 has 13 residues. CDR3 DNA sequence: TGTGCCATCAGTGACCAGGGTAATCAGCCCCAGCATTTT. Its translation is CAISDQGNQPQHF.

In its sample, this clonotype was seen a few times. Sequence at one end of the junction differs from germline and may be a read error. The V call is TRBV7-7, the J call TRBJ2-7; no clear D. Per the germline V gene, CDR1 is SSHAT and CDR2 is FNYEAQ (reference sequence). This CDR3 comprises 17 residues. This CDR3 reads CASSWRARRGRSYEQYF. Written as DNA, the CDR3 is TGTGCTAGCAGCTGGAGAGCTCGGAGAGGACGCTCCTACGAGCAGTACTTC.

This chain connects TRBV6-5 to TRBJ2-1; D remains ambiguous. V lost 0 bases and J lost 3, with 6 bases in between. CDR3 length: 14 residues. CDR1 is MNHEY, CDR2 SVGAGI, per germline. DNA of the CDR3: TGTGCCAGCAGTTACTCGGAGATCTACAATGAGCAGTTCTTC. It yields the protein CASSYSEIYNEQFF.

The chain links TRBV12-3 or TRBV12-4 to TRBJ2-7, with D perhaps TRBD2 (6 bases). Trimming pared 6 bases from V and 3 bases from J, leaving 15 bases between. CDR3 length: 14 residues. CDR3 in DNA: TGTGCCAGCAGCTTGGAGGGTTACGGCTACGAGCAGTACTTC. As protein: CASSLEGYGYEQYF.

The chain recombines TRBV28 with TRBJ2-7; D not certain. Deletions cut 7 bases from V and 9 bases from J, with 13 bases between. This CDR3 contains 11 residues. CDR1 and CDR2 (germline): MDHEN, SYDVKM. The CDR3 bases are TGTGCCAGCAATCCCGGAATGGGGCAGTACTTC. Amino acids: CASNPGMGQYF.

This chain uses TRBV21-1 with TRBJ2-1; the D call in the table, TRBD2, was not verified against the DNA. TRBV21-1 is a known pseudogene. This CDR3 is 16 amino acids long. The CDR3 sequence is CASSKSPQRGGNEQFF. CDR3 bases: TGTGCCAGCAGCAAATCTCCACAGCGGGGGGGCAATGAGCAGTTCTTC.